Below are 28 T cell receptor beta chains sequenced from a single sample in a study of T cell changes during pregnancy in multiple sclerosis. Generated by immunoSEQ multiplex PCR, the TCRdb table keeps only in-frame clones and is missing some. The repertoire holds fewer than 65,000 clones, with around 93% as singletons. Sequenced material: CD4+ T cells from peripheral blood mononuclear cells, taken in the first trimester of pregnancy. These receptors all stem from a female donor with multiple sclerosis, enrolled in a pregnancy study.

The chain employs TRBV7-2 and TRBJ2-1; D is unclear. Per the germline V gene, CDR1 is SGHTA and CDR2 is FQGNSA. The CDR3 spans 15 residues. V lost 1 base and J 2 bases, leaving 9 bases between the germline ends. The CDR3 loop reads CASSLVVGPYNEQFF. Written as DNA, the CDR3 is TGTGCCAGCAGCTTAGTGGTTGGCCCCTACAATGAGCAGTTCTTC.

This rearrangement joins TRBV23-1 to TRBJ2-4; 11 nucleotides agree with TRBD1. TRBV23-1 is an ORF, with its function uncertain. The CDR3 is 18 amino acids. V lost 5 bases, J lost 0 bases, and 9 bases stayed unmatched. The CDR3 nucleotides read TGCGCCAGCAGTACCGGGGACAGGGGGGGTTTAGCCAAAAACATTCAGTACTTC. Its protein product is CASSTGDRGGLAKNIQYF.

Only one count was recorded for this clone. This rearrangement joins TRBV5-4 to TRBJ1-1; TRBD1 matches 12 bases. Germline values: CDR1 SGHNT, CDR2 YYREEE (reference sequence). J lost 9 bases, V lost 4 bases, and 16 bases had no gene match. The CDR3 is made up of 17 amino acids. The CDR3, as DNA: TGTGCCAGCAGCCCGGGGGGCCCCGGGACAGGGGGCTTGAAAGCTTTCTTT. Encoded protein: CASSPGGPGTGGLKAFF.

The genes are TRBV7-3 and TRBJ2-2; TRBD1 agrees at 10 bases. CDR1 is SGHTA, CDR2 FQGTGA, per germline. The CDR3 contains 15 residues. V trimming: 3 bases; J trimming: 5 bases; junction bases outside the gene matches: 3. CDR3 in amino acids: CASSFDRGRTGELFF. CDR3 sequence (DNA): TGTGCCAGCAGCTTCGACAGGGGGCGTACCGGGGAGCTGTTTTTT. The whole variable domain, remainder taken from reference TRBV7-3 and TRBJ2-2, is GAGVSQTPSNKVTEKGKYVELRCDPISGHTALYWYRQSLGQGPEFLIYFQGTGAADDSGLPNDRFFAVRPEGSVSTLKIQRTERGDSAVYLCASSFDRGRTGELFFGEGSRLTVL.

V usage is TRBV6-5 and J usage is TRBJ1-5; no firm D call. Germline V gene sequence: CDR1 MNHEY, CDR2 SVGAGI. The CDR3 runs 12 residues. V lost 0 bases to trimming and J lost 10 bases, with 7 bases between them. The CDR3 DNA reads TGTGCCAGCAGTTACTCGGAGGGTCCCCAGCATTTT. Its protein is CASSYSEGPQHF.

This chain uses TRBV9 with TRBJ2-1; TRBD2 matches 9 bases. The CDR3 is made up of 15 amino acids. After removal of 0 bases from V and 6 bases from J, the junction contained 4 bases not matched to a gene. The germline V gene encodes CDR1 SGDLS and CDR2 YYNGEE. The CDR3 DNA reads TGTGCCAGCAGCGTAGTTGCGGGGGGGGTCAATGAGCAGTTCTTC. As protein: CASSVVAGGVNEQFF.

The CDR3 DNA reads as TGTGCCAGCAGCTTGGGACAGGGGAGTGATTTCAACCAGCCCCAGCATTTT. Translated, it gives CASSLGQGSDFNQPQHF. The chain combines TRBV5-8 with TRBJ1-5; TRBD1 matches at 8 bases. This CDR3 contains 17 residues. The germline gives CDR1 SGHTS, CDR2 YDEGEE. After removal of 0 bases from V and 7 bases from J, the junction contained 12 bases not matched to a gene.

The genes are TRBV9 and TRBJ1-2, with a possible D match to TRBD1 (6 bases). With 2 bases removed from V and 1 base from J, the gap between germline ends came to 15 bases. The CDR3 has 16 amino acids. Germline V lookup: CDR1 SGDLS, CDR2 YYNGEE. This CDR3 reads CASSVAGAGLNYGYTF. CDR3 in DNA: TGTGCCAGCAGCGTCGCAGGGGCCGGTCTTAACTATGGCTACACCTTC.

V gene TRBV5-1 combines with J gene TRBJ1-4; 7 nucleotides align to TRBD1. The junction had 10 bases not matched to a gene; V was cut back by 0 bases and J by 2 bases. CDR1 and CDR2 (germline): SGHRS, YFSETQ. The CDR3 has 18 amino acids. DNA for the CDR3: TGCGCCAGCAGCTTGGCACGACAGGGAAAAGGGACTAATGAAAAACTGTTTTTT. Its translation: CASSLARQGKGTNEKLFF.

As regards this clone: The junction does not match germline at one end; this may be a read error. V and J are TRBV4-1 and TRBJ2-7, with unresolved D. Germline assignment: CDR1 MGHRA and CDR2 YSYEKL. The CDR3 runs to 19 residues. CDR3 DNA: TGCGCCAGCAGACAAGCCGGTCAGGTTGTGTTTTTGAAAGTTTACGAGCAGTACTTC. Translating gives CASRQAGQVVFLKVYEQYF.

The rearrangement links TRBV15 to TRBJ1-1, with 7 bases fitting TRBD1. Germline values: CDR1 LNHNV, CDR2 YYDKDF (reference sequence). With 6 bases clipped from V and 6 bases from J, the junction kept 13 bases outside the gene matches. This CDR3 region has 15 residues. CDR3: CATSRDSTRSAEAFF. CDR3 nucleotide sequence: TGTGCCACCAGTCGGGACAGCACGCGAAGCGCTGAAGCTTTCTTT. The full variable domain, its missing parts supplied by reference TRBV15 and TRBJ1-1, is DAMVIQNPRYQVTQFGKPVTLSCSQTLNHNVMYWYQQKSSQAPKLLFHYYDKDFNNEADTPDNFQSRRPNTSFCFLDIRSPGLGDTAMYLCATSRDSTRSAEAFFGQGTRLTVV.

V usage is TRBV5-1 and J usage is TRBJ2-5; 7 bases line up with TRBD1. This CDR3 is built from 16 residues. CDR1 is SGHRS, CDR2 YFSETQ, per germline. V shed 4 bases, J shed 1 base, and the junction held 10 bases outside the gene matches. Written as DNA, the CDR3 is TGCGCCAGCAGCCGGGGACAGCGACGGGCCCAAGAGACCCAGTACTTC. This gives the protein CASSRGQRRAQETQYF.

As DNA, the CDR3 is TGTGCCAGCAGGCTGGCACTAGCGGGGGAAACAGATACGCAGTATTTT. It is translated as CASRLALAGETDTQYF. The chain uses TRBV7-2 and TRBJ2-3; 11 nucleotides match TRBD2. This CDR3 spans 16 amino acids. CDR1 is SGHTA and CDR2 is FQGNSA in the germline V gene. Trimming at V came to 6 bases and at J to 3 bases, leaving 8 bases not matched to a gene.

The V gene is TRBV7-2, the J gene TRBJ2-3, with 11 bases identical to TRBD2. Germline CDR1 is SGHTA and CDR2 is FQGNSA. The CDR3 runs 17 residues. V lost 4 bases and J lost 4; bases outside the gene matches: 10. The CDR3 sequence is CASSWYLAGGPADTQYF. The CDR3 DNA follows: TGTGCCAGCAGCTGGTACTTAGCGGGGGGGCCGGCAGATACGCAGTATTTT.

This chain joins TRBV19 and TRBJ2-3, with D perhaps TRBD1 (6 bases). Germline CDR1 is LNHDA and CDR2 is SQIVND (reference sequence). The CDR3 extends over 13 amino acids. V lost 5 bases and J lost 5, with 11 bases in between. The CDR3 DNA follows: TGTGCCAGTAGTGTACAGGGTGTAGATACGCAGTATTTT. Amino acid sequence: CASSVQGVDTQYF.

This clone appeared a single time. V usage is TRBV29-1 and J usage is TRBJ1-1; D is undetermined. CDR1 and CDR2 (germline): SQVTM, ANQGSEA. Trimming removed 8 bases from V and 0 bases from J, with 13 bases in between. The CDR3 is made up of 13 amino acids. CDR3 amino acids: CSTVLAVNTEAFF. The CDR3 bases are TGCAGCACCGTCCTAGCGGTGAACACTGAAGCTTTCTTT. The full variable domain, completed using reference TRBV29-1 and TRBJ1-1, is SAVISQKPSRDICQRGTSLTIQCQVDSQVTMMFWYRQQPGQSLTLIATANQGSEATYESGFVIDKFPISRPNLTFSTLTVSNMSPEDSSIYLCSTVLAVNTEAFFGQGTRLTVV.

This rearrangement joins TRBV11-2 to TRBJ2-7, with 12 nucleotides matching TRBD2. The V segment lost 2 bases and the J segment 0 bases; nucleotides outside the gene matches: 5. Germline values: CDR1 SGHAT, CDR2 FQNNGV. The CDR3 is 17 amino acids. The CDR3 protein is CASSLRLAGGASYEQYF. Here the CDR3 DNA reads TGTGCCAGCAGCTTAAGGCTAGCGGGGGGGGCCTCCTACGAGCAGTACTTC.

V is TRBV7-2 and J is TRBJ2-1; TRBD1 aligns across 10 bases. CDR3 length equals 17 residues. V shed 5 bases and J 5 bases; nucleotides not matched to a gene: 12. Looked up from germline, CDR1 is SGHTA and CDR2 is FQGNSA. This CDR3 is CASSGRQGAGAHNEQFF. CDR3 coding DNA: TGTGCCAGCAGCGGACGACAGGGGGCAGGGGCACACAATGAGCAGTTCTTC.

This clone is a singleton in its sample. The DNA for the CDR3 is TGTGCCAGCAGCGCGCGTTGGAACTATGGCTACACCTTC. Protein product: CASSARWNYGYTF. The J gene is TRBJ1-2, the V gene TRBV9; D unclear. The CDR3 extends over 13 amino acids. Looked up from germline, CDR1 is SGDLS and CDR2 is YYNGEE. Trimming pared 3 bases from V and 2 bases from J, leaving 8 bases between.

In this sample, this clone turned up once. J is TRBJ2-5 and V is TRBV9; 8 bases line up with TRBD2. V lost 0 bases, J lost 4 bases, and 14 bases stayed unmatched. This CDR3 region has 18 residues. Germline CDR1 and CDR2: SGDLS and YYNGEE. CDR3: CASSVGPGGAFFGETQYF. DNA of the CDR3: TGTGCCAGCAGCGTAGGCCCCGGGGGGGCCTTTTTCGGAGAGACCCAGTACTTC.

The CDR3 DNA is TGTGCCAGCAGAGGGACAGGCCCCCGCGAGCAGTACTTC. It specifies CASRGTGPREQYF. The chain joins TRBV27 to TRBJ2-7, with TRBD1 matching 8 bases. The CDR3 runs 13 residues. Trimming removed 6 bases from V and 6 bases from J; junction bases left unmatched: 7. Germline V gives CDR1 MNHEY, CDR2 SMNVEV (reference sequence).

The J gene is TRBJ2-7, the V gene TRBV27, with a possible D match to TRBD1 (6 bases). The CDR3 loop spans 14 amino acids. Looked up from germline, CDR1 is MNHEY and CDR2 is SMNVEV (reference sequence). V lost 5 bases and J lost 0, with 11 bases in between. DNA of the CDR3: TGTGCCAGCAGTCTACAGGGTGGCTCCTACGAGCAGTACTTC. Its translation: CASSLQGGSYEQYF.

This chain joins TRBV19 and TRBJ2-5; D is ambiguous. V was pared by 3 bases and J by 1 base, with 9 bases between. Germline assignment: CDR1 LNHDA and CDR2 SQIVND (reference sequence). The CDR3 is made up of 14 amino acids. DNA of the CDR3: TGTGCCAGTAGTATTTCAGGTATCCAAGAGACCCAGTACTTC. This translates into CASSISGIQETQYF.

The chain employs TRBV5-4 and TRBJ1-5; maybe TRBD1 (5 bases). In germline, CDR1 is SGHNT, CDR2 YYREEE (reference sequence). V gave up 2 bases and J gave up 1 base, with 10 bases separating them. CDR3 length: 15 amino acids. CDR3 nucleotide sequence: TGTGCCAGCAGCTTCTCGGGGGGGAGCAATCAGCCCCAGCATTTT. This gives the protein CASSFSGGSNQPQHF.

The rearrangement uses TRBV28 and TRBJ1-2, with D unresolved. The CDR3 has 12 amino acids. CDR1 is MDHEN, CDR2 SYDVKM, per germline. V was shortened by 3 bases and J by 8 bases, with 10 bases between the two germline ends. CDR3 bases: TGTGCCAGCAGTTTTTTGAGGAGCGGCTACACCTTC. Its translation is CASSFLRSGYTF.

V is TRBV11-1 and J is TRBJ2-3; 9 bases fit TRBD2. The CDR3 contains 16 residues. CDR1 is SGHAT and CDR2 is FQDESV in the germline V gene (reference sequence). The V gene end was trimmed by 4 bases and the J gene end by 2 bases; junction bases not matched to a gene: 7. DNA of the CDR3: TGTGCCAGCAGCTCCTGGGGCGGGGGGGACACAGATACGCAGTATTTT. Amino acids: CASSSWGGGDTDTQYF.

The chain is built from TRBV9 and TRBJ2-1; 7 bases match TRBD2. The CDR3 totals 17 residues. With V trimmed by 0 bases and J by 0 bases, 6 bases remained unmatched. Germline V lookup: CDR1 SGDLS, CDR2 YYNGEE. The CDR3 nucleotides read TGTGCCAGCAGCGTAGTTCCTAGCGGAAGCTCCTACAATGAGCAGTTCTTC. Translating gives CASSVVPSGSSYNEQFF.

The gene calls are TRBV6-1 and TRBJ1-4; 7 bases agree with TRBD1. Trimming removed 6 bases from V and 8 bases from J; junction bases left unmatched: 9. Per the germline V gene, CDR1 is MNHNS and CDR2 is SASEGT. The CDR3 has 14 residues. The CDR3 region has the DNA TGTGCCAGCAGCCGACAGGGTTCGGTCGAAAAACTGTTTTTT. Protein product: CASSRQGSVEKLFF.